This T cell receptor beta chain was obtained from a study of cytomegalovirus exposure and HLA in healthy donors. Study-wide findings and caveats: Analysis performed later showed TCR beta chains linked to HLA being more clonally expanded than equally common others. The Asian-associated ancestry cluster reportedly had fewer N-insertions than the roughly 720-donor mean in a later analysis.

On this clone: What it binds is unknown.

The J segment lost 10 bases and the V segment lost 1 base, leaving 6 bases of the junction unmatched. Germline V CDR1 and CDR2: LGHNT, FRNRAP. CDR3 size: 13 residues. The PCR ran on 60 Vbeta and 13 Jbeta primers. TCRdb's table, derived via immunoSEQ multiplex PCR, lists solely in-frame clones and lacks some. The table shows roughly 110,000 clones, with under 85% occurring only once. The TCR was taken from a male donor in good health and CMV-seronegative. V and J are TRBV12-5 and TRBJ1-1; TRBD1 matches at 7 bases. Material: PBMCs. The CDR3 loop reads CASGLDPTGRAFF. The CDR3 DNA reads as TGTGCTAGTGGTTTGGACCCGACAGGGAGAGCTTTCTTT.